One sample yielded the 13 T cell receptor beta chains listed below, sequenced in a study of technical replicates of blood from several donors. Assay: immunoSEQ multiplex PCR; the TCRdb copy retains only in-frame clones and omits some. The repertoire holds under 90,000 clones, under 95% seen once, with roughly 0.25% in the top ten. The sequencing input was T cells isolated from PBMCs. The origin of the receptors is a human donor in good health.

The chain carries TRBV6-1 and TRBJ2-1, with D possibly being TRBD2 (5 bases). The V and J ends lost 4 bases and 0 bases respectively, with 13 bases between them. The CDR3 loop spans 16 amino acids. Germline V CDR1 and CDR2: MNHNS, SASEGT. CDR3 DNA: TGTGCCAGCAGTGTCGCAGGACTGACCTCCTACAATGAGCAGTTCTTC. It codes for CASSVAGLTSYNEQFF.

The chain is built from TRBV28 and TRBJ1-2; 9 bases line up with TRBD1. This CDR3 spans 15 amino acids. Germline V CDR1 and CDR2: MDHEN, SYDVKM. V lost 9 bases and J lost 8; bases outside the gene matches: 16. This CDR3 is CASMTQGAISRGYTF. The CDR3 DNA reads TGTGCCAGTATGACACAGGGGGCCATATCTCGCGGCTACACCTTC.

About this clone: One junction end does not reproduce the germline sequence, and a read error may be involved. This chain uses TRBV19 with TRBJ2-7, with D perhaps TRBD1 (5 bases). CDR1 is LNHDA, CDR2 SQIVND, per germline (reference sequence). The CDR3 is 14 residues long. The CDR3 nucleotides read TGTGCCAGCAGTATCCAGGGTTTATCCTACGAGCAGTACTTC. This codes for CASSIQGLSYEQYF.

V gene TRBV30 combines with J gene TRBJ2-3; 10 positions match TRBD2. CDR1 GTSNPN and CDR2 SVGIG come from the germline V gene (reference sequence). This CDR3 region has 15 residues. J lost 6 bases, V lost 1 base, and 7 bases had no gene match. The CDR3 reads CAWSALAGAADTQYF. CDR3 nucleotide sequence: TGTGCCTGGAGTGCTCTAGCGGGGGCCGCGGATACGCAGTATTTT. The full variable domain, rest sourced from reference TRBV30 and TRBJ2-3, is SQTIHQWPATLVQPVGSPLSLECTVEGTSNPNLYWYRQAAGRGLQLLFYSVGIGQISSEVPQNLSASRPQDRQFILSSKKLLLSDSGFYLCAWSALAGAADTQYFGPGTRLTVL.

This chain connects TRBV19 to TRBJ2-7, with D possibly being TRBD2 (5 bases). The CDR3 consists of 13 residues. V lost 10 bases, J lost 3 bases, and 16 bases lay in between. CDR1 is LNHDA and CDR2 is SQIVND in the germline V gene (reference sequence). Here the CDR3 reads CATSLALNYEQYF. DNA of the CDR3: TGTGCCACTTCGCTAGCTCTCAACTACGAGCAGTACTTC.

The chain recombines TRBV10-3 with TRBJ2-1, with 9 nucleotides matching TRBD2. The CDR3 consists of 15 residues. From germline, CDR1 is ENHRY and CDR2 SYGVKD. V dropped 2 bases and J dropped 5; count of bases not matched to a gene: 4. For the CDR3, the DNA is TGTGCCATCAGTGAGAGGCTAGCGGGAAACAATGAGCAGTTCTTC. Translating gives CAISERLAGNNEQFF.

The chain is built from TRBV6-5 and TRBJ1-1; the D gene is possibly TRBD1 (5 bases). V lost 7 bases and J 5 bases, leaving 17 bases between the germline ends. CDR1 and CDR2 (germline): MNHEY, SVGAGI. This CDR3 has 14 amino acids. The CDR3 region has the DNA TGTGCCAGCATTCCAACAGGAAGAGATACTGAAGCTTTCTTT. As protein: CASIPTGRDTEAFF.

The chain carries TRBV4-1 and TRBJ1-1; TRBD1 might be the D (5 bases). The CDR3 runs 18 residues. Germline lookup yields CDR1 MGHRA and CDR2 YSYEKL. V was clipped by 3 bases and J by 0 bases, with 20 bases between them. Written as DNA, the CDR3 is TGCGCCAGCAGCCATCCCGGGGGAGCCCTAAAGTTGAACACTGAAGCTTTCTTT. Translating gives CASSHPGGALKLNTEAFF.

The chain links TRBV9 to TRBJ2-2; D possibly corresponds to TRBD1 (5 bases). Germline assignment: CDR1 SGDLS and CDR2 YYNGEE. Trimming stripped 5 bases from V and 7 bases from J, with 9 bases between. CDR3 length equals 12 residues. The CDR3 sequence: CASRRGGGELFF. The CDR3 DNA reads as TGTGCCAGCAGAAGGGGCGGCGGGGAGCTGTTTTTT.

The V call is TRBV4-2, the J call TRBJ1-1, with D perhaps matching TRBD1 (5 bases). This CDR3 region has 15 residues. The ends were cut back, 3 bases at V and 0 bases at J, with 11 bases in the middle. The germline CDR1 and CDR2 sequences are LGHNA and YNFKEQ. This CDR3 is CASSHLGLMNTEAFF. Here the CDR3 DNA reads TGTGCCAGCAGCCATTTGGGGCTGATGAACACTGAAGCTTTCTTT.

CDR3 DNA: TGTGCCAGCATCCCGGGACAGGGGAGGAGTGGGCAGTATTTT. Translation: CASIPGQGRSGQYF. This rearrangement joins TRBV6-1 to TRBJ2-3, with 10 bases matching TRBD1. J gave up 11 bases and V 7 bases, and 12 bases lay outside the gene matches. Germline V gene data show CDR1 as MNHNS and CDR2 as SASEGT. This CDR3 contains 14 residues.

The chain recombines TRBV5-6 with TRBJ1-4; 7 nucleotides line up with TRBD1. The CDR3 loop spans 16 amino acids. The V gene's germline CDR1 is SGHDT and CDR2 YYEEEE. Trimming cost V 0 bases and J 6 bases; bases outside gene matches: 8. The CDR3 DNA reads as TGTGCCAGCAGCTTGGGCTTTAGAGGACAGGATGAAAAACTGTTTTTT. Translation gives CASSLGFRGQDEKLFF.

The chain's CDR3 is CASRDLAEVGLETDTQYF. The CDR3 DNA follows: TGTGCCAGTAGAGACTTGGCCGAGGTAGGACTAGAGACAGATACGCAGTATTTT. V gene TRBV19 combines with J gene TRBJ2-3; 7 bases line up with TRBD2. The CDR3 spans 18 residues. The V segment lost 6 bases and the J segment 3 bases; nucleotides outside the gene matches: 18. In germline, CDR1 is LNHDA, CDR2 SQIVND (reference sequence).